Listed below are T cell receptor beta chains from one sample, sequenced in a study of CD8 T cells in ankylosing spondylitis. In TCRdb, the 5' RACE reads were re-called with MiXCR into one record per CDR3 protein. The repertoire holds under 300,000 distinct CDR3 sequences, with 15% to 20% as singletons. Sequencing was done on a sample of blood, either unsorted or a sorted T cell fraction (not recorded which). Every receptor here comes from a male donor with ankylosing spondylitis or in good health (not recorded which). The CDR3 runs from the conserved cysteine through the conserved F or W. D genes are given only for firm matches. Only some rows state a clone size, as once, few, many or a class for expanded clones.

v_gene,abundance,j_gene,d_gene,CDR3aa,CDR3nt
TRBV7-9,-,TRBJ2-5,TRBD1,CASSGTGTGIGETQYF,TGTGCCAGCAGCGGCACCGGGACAGGGATTGGAGAGACCCAGTACTTC
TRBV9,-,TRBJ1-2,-,CASSVEVGAGPGYTF,TGTGCCAGCAGCGTAGAGGTGGGGGCCGGACCTGGCTACACCTTC
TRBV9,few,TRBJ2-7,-,CASSVGSDTYEQYF,TGTGCCAGCAGCGTAGGTAGCGATACCTACGAGCAGTACTTC
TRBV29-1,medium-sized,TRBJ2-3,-,CSVEDYYLTSGFSTDTQYF,TGCAGCGTTGAAGATTACTATCTTACGAGCGGGTTTAGCACAGATACGCAGTATTTT
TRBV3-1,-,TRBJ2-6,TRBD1,CASSPRTGSISGANVLTF,TGTGCCAGCAGTCCTCGGACAGGGAGTATCTCTGGGGCCAACGTCCTGACTTTC
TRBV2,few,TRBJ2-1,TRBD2,CATKLAGSSYNEQFF,TGTGCCACCAAGTTAGCGGGCAGCTCCTACAATGAGCAGTTCTTC
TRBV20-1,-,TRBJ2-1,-,CSARDLDEQFF,TGCAGTGCTAGAGATTTGGATGAGCAGTTCTTC
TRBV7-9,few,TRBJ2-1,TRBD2,CASSPLTSGIYNEQFF,TGTGCCAGCAGCCCCCTGACTAGCGGGATATACAATGAGCAGTTCTTC
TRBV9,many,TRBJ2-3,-,CASSAPSGLETDTQYF,TGTGCCAGCAGCGCTCCCTCGGGGTTGGAAACAGATACGCAGTATTTT
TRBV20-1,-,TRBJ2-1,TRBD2,CSARNPSASGSRSSYNEQFF,TGCAGTGCTAGAAATCCATCGGCTAGCGGGAGTAGGAGCTCCTACAATGAGCAGTTCTTC
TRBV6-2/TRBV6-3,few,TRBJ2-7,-,CASSWDSAYEQYF,TGTGCCAGCAGCTGGGACTCCGCCTACGAGCAGTACTTC
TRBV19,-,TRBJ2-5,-,CASSIRQDSQRETQYF,TGTGCCAGTAGTATAAGGCAGGACAGTCAACGAGAGACCCAGTACTTC
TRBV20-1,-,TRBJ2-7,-,CSARRTGSYEQYF,TGCAGTGCTAGACGGACCGGGAGCTACGAGCAGTACTTC
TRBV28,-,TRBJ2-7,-,CASSALQVSYEQYF,TGTGCCAGCAGTGCCCTCCAGGTCTCCTACGAGCAGTACTTC
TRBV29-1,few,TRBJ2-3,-,CSVEDLAGKNPGDTQYF,TGCAGCGTTGAAGATCTCGCGGGAAAGAACCCGGGAGATACGCAGTATTTT
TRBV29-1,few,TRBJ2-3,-,CSVVYRESTDTQYF,TGCAGCGTTGTCTACAGGGAAAGCACAGATACGCAGTATTTT
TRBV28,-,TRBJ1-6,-,CASSFVHSPLHF,TGTGCCAGCAGTTTCGTCCATTCACCCCTCCACTTT
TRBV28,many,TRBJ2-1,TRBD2,CASSSLGTRVSYNEQFF,TGTGCCAGCAGTTCCCTAGGGACTAGGGTATCCTACAATGAGCAGTTCTTC
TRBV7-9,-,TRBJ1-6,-,CASSPGGASPLHF,TGTGCCAGCAGCCCTGGAGGGGCATCACCCCTCCACTTT
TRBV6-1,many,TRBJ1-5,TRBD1,CASSDSGTGGNQPQHF,TGTGCCAGCAGTGATAGTGGGACAGGGGGGAATCAGCCCCAGCATTTT
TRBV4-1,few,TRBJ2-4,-,CASSQVSYNENIQYF,TGCGCCAGCAGCCAAGTTTCTTACAACGAAAACATTCAGTACTTC
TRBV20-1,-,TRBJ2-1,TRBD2,CSGVPVSGRAYNEQFF,TGCAGTGGGGTTCCCGTGAGCGGGAGGGCCTACAATGAGCAGTTCTTC
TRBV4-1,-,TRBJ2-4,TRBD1,CASSQVTGAKNIQYF,TGCGCCAGCAGCCAAGTGACAGGGGCCAAAAACATTCAGTACTTC
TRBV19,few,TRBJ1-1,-,CASSHAGFEAFF,TGTGCCAGTAGCCACGCCGGGTTTGAAGCTTTCTTT
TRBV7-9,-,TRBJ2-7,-,CAIALGDEQYF,TGTGCCATAGCCCTCGGAGACGAGCAGTACTTC
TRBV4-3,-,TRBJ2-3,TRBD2,CASSHYGTSGTDTQYF,TGCGCCAGCAGCCACTATGGGACTAGCGGGACAGATACGCAGTATTTT
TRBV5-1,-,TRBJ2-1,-,CASSSGRAEFF,TGCGCCAGCAGCTCGGGACGCGCTGAGTTCTTC
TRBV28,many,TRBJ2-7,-,CASSFRGYEQYF,TGTGCCAGCAGCTTCCGTGGATACGAGCAGTACTTC
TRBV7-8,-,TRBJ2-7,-,CASSLASSLLEYEQYF,TGTGCCAGCAGCTTGGCTAGCAGCCTCCTTGAGTACGAGCAGTACTTC